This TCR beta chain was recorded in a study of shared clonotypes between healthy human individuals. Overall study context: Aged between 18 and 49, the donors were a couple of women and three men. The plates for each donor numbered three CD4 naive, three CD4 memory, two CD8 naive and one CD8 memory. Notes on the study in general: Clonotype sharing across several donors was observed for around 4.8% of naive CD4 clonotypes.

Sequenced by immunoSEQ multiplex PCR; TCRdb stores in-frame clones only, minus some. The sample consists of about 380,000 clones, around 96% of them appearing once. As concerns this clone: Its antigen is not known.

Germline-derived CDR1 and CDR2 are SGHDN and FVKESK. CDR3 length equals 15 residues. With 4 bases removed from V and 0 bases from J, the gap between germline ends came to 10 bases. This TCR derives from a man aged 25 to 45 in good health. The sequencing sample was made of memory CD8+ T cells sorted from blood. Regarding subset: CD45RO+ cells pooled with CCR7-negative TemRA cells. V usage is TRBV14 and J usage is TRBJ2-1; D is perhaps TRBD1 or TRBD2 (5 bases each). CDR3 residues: CASSLRGSSYNEQFF. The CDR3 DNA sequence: TGTGCCAGCAGCCTGAGGGGTAGCTCCTACAATGAGCAGTTCTTC.